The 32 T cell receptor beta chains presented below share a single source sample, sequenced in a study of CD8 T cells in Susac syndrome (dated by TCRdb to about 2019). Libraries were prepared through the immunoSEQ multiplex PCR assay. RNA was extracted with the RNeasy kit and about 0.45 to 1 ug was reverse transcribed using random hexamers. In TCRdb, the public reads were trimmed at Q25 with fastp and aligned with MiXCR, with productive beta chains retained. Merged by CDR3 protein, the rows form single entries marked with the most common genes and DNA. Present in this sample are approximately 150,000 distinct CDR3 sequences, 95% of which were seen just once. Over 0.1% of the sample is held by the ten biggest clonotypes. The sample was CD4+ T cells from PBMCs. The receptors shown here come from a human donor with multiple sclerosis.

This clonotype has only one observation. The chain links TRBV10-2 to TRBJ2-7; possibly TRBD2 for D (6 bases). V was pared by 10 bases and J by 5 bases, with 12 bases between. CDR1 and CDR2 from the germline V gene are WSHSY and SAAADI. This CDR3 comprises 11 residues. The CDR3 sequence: CATERAHEQYF. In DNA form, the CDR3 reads TGCGCCACCGAGCGGGCCCACGAGCAGTACTTC.

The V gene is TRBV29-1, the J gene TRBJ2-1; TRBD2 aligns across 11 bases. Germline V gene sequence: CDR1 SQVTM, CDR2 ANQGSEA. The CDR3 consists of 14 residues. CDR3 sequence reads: CSTTSGVIYNEQFF. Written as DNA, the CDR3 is TGCAGTACGACTAGCGGGGTGATCTACAATGAGCAGTTCTTC.

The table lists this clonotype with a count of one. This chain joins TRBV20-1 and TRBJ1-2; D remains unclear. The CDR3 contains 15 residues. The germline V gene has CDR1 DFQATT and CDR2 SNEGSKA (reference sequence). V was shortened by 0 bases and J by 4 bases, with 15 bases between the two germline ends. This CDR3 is CSARDPMGGLYGYTF. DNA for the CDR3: TGCAGTGCTAGAGATCCAATGGGCGGGCTCTATGGCTACACCTTC.

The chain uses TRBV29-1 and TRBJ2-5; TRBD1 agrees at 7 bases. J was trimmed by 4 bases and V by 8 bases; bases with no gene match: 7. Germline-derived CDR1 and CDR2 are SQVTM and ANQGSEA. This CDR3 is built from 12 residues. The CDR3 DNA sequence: TGCAGCCACGGGACAGCAATAGAGACCCAGTACTTC. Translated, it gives CSHGTAIETQYF. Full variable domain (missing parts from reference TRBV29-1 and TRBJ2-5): SAVISQKPSRDICQRGTSLTIQCQVDSQVTMMFWYRQQPGQSLTLIATANQGSEATYESGFVIDKFPISRPNLTFSTLTVSNMSPEDSSIYLCSHGTAIETQYFGPGTRLLVL.

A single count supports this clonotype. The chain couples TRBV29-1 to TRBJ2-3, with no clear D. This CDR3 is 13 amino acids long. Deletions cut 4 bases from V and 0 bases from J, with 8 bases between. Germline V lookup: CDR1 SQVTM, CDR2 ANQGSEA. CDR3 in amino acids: CSVGARSTDTQYF. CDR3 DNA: TGCAGCGTTGGAGCGCGAAGCACAGATACGCAGTATTTT.

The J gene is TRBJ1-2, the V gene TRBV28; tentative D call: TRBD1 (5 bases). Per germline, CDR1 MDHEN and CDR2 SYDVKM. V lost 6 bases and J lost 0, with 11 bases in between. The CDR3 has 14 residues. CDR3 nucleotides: TGTGCCAGCAGCACAGGTTTCTCTAACTATGGCTACACCTTC. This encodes CASSTGFSNYGYTF.

CDR3 nucleotides: TGCAGCGTTTCCGGACAGGGGATTATTGAGACCCAGTACTTC. Its translation is CSVSGQGIIETQYF. The V call is TRBV29-1, the J call TRBJ2-5, with 9 bases aligning to TRBD1. Trimming cost V 5 bases and J 5 bases; bases outside gene matches: 9. Germline CDR1 SQVTM, CDR2 ANQGSEA. The CDR3 runs to 14 residues.

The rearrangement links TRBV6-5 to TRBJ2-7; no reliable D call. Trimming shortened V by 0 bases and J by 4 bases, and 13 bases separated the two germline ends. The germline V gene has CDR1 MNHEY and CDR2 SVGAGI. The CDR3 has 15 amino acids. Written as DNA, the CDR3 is TGTGCCAGCAGTTACTCCGGGTACGGTACGTACGAGCAGTACTTC. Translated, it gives CASSYSGYGTYEQYF.

The CDR3 coding sequence is TGTGCCAGCAGTCCGTGGGCCAAGGGAGTGCGGGCCAAAAACATTCAGTACTTC. The encoded protein is CASSPWAKGVRAKNIQYF. The chain employs TRBV27 and TRBJ2-4, with a possible D match to TRBD2 (5 bases). The germline CDR1 and CDR2 sequences are MNHEY and SMNVEV (reference sequence). Trimming left V 5 bases short and J 1 base short, with 21 bases between. The CDR3 length is 18 residues.

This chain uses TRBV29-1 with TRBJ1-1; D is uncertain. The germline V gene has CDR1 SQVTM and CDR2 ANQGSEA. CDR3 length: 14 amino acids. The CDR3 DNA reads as TGCAGTTCATCGGGGTCCGGAGGAAACACTGAAGCTTTCTTT. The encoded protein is CSSSGSGGNTEAFF. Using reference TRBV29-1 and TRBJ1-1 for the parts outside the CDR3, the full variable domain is SAVISQKPSRDICQRGTSLTIQCQVDSQVTMMFWYRQQPGQSLTLIATANQGSEATYESGFVIDKFPISRPNLTFSTLTVSNMSPEDSSIYLCSSSGSGGNTEAFFGQGTRLTVV.

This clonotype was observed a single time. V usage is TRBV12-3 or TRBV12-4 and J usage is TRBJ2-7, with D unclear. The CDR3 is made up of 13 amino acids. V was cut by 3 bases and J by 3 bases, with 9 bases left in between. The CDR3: CASSFNRFYEQYF. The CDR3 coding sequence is TGTGCCAGCAGTTTTAACCGGTTCTACGAGCAGTACTTC.

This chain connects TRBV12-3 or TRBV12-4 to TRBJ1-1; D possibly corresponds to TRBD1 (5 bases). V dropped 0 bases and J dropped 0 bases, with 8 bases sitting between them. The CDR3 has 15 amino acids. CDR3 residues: CASSLARTLNTEAFF. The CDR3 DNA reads TGTGCCAGCAGTTTAGCGCGGACATTGAACACTGAAGCTTTCTTT.

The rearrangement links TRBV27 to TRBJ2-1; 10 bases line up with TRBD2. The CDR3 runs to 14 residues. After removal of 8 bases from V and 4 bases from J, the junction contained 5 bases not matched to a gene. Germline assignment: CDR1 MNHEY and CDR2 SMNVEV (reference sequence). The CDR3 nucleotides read TGTGCCAGCCAACCGGGACTAGCGTACAATGAGCAGTTCTTC. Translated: CASQPGLAYNEQFF.

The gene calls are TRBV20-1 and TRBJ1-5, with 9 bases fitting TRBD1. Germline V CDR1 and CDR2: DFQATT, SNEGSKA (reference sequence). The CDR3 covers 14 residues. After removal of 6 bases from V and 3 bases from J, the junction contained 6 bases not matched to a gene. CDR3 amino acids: CSAPTGGYNQPQHF. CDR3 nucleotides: TGCAGTGCGCCGACAGGGGGATACAATCAGCCCCAGCATTTT.

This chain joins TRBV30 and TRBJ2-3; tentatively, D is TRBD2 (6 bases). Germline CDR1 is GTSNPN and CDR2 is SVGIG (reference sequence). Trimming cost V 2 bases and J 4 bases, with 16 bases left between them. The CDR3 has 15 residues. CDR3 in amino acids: CAWSNTAGRSDTQYF. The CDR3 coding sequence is TGTGCCTGGAGTAATACGGCGGGGAGGTCAGATACGCAGTATTTT.

CDR3 residues: CSVAKTALYGYTF. The DNA of the CDR3 is TGCAGCGTTGCAAAGACAGCTCTCTATGGCTACACCTTC. The chain carries TRBV29-1 and TRBJ1-2; weak D call: TRBD1 (5 bases). V was cut by 4 bases and J by 4 bases, with 13 bases left in between. The CDR3 is made up of 13 amino acids. The germline V gene encodes CDR1 SQVTM and CDR2 ANQGSEA.

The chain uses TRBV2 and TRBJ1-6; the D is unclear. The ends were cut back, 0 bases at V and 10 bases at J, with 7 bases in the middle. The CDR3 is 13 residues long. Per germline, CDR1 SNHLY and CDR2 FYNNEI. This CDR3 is CASSEAAYSPLHF. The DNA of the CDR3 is TGTGCCAGCAGTGAAGCGGCTTACTCACCCCTCCACTTT.

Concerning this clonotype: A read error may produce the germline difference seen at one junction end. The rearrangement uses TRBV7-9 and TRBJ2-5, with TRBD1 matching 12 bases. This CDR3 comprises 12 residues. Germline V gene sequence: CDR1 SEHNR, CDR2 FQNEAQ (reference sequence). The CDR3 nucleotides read TGCTCGGGACAGGGGGCGCGGGAGACCCAGTACTTC. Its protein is CSGQGARETQYF. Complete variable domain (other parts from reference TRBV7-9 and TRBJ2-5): DTGVSQNPRHKITKRGQNVTFRCDPISEHNRLYWYRQTLGQGPEFLTYFQNEAQLEKSRLLSDRFSAERPKGSFSTLEIQRTEQGDSAMYLCSGQGARETQYFGPGTRLLVL.

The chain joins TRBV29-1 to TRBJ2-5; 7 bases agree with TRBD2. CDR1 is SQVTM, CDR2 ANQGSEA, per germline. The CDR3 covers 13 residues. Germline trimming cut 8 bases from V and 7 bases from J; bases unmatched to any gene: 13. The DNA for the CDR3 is TGCAGCACCTGGGTGGCGGGAGTTGGGACCCAGTACTTC. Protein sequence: CSTWVAGVGTQYF.

The CDR3 DNA is TGTGCCAGCACCCAGGGTCAGGGTGGCTACAATGAGCAGTTCTTC. It encodes CASTQGQGGYNEQFF. The gene calls are TRBV5-6 and TRBJ2-1; tentative D call: TRBD1 (5 bases). CDR1 and CDR2 (germline): SGHDT, YYEEEE. V lost 6 bases to trimming and J lost 3 bases, with 16 bases between them. CDR3 length: 15 amino acids.

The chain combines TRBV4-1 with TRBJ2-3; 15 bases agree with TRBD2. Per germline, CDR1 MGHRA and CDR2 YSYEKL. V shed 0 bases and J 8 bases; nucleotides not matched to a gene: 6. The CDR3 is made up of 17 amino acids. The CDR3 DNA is TGCGCCAGCAGCCAAGAGGGGACTAGCGGGGGGCACGGTACGCAGTATTTT. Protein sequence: CASSQEGTSGGHGTQYF.

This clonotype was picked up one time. DNA of the CDR3: TGTGCCAGCAGCTTATTTCAGCCAAGTGGCAATGAGCAGTTCTTC. It is translated as CASSLFQPSGNEQFF. The chain couples TRBV5-6 to TRBJ2-1; D gene uncertain. Trimming removed 2 bases from V and 6 bases from J, with 15 bases in between. The CDR3 spans 15 residues. CDR1 and CDR2 (germline): SGHDT, YYEEEE.

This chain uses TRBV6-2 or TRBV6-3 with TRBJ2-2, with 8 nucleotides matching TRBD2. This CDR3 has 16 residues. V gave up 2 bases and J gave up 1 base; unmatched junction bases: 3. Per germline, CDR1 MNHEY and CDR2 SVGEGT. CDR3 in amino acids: CASSYGLAGNTGELFF. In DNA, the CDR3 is TGTGCCAGCAGTTACGGTCTAGCGGGGAACACCGGGGAGCTGTTTTTT.

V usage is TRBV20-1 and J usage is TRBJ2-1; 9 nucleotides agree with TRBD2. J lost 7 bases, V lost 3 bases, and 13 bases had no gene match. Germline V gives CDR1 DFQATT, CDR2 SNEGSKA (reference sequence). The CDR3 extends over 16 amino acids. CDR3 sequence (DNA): TGCAGTGCTAGGTTGAGGGGGCGGGAGGGAATGAATGAGCAGTTCTTC. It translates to CSARLRGREGMNEQFF.

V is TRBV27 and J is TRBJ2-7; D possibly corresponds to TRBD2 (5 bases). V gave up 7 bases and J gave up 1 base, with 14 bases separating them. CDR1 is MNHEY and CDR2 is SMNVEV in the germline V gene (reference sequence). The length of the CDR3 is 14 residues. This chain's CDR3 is CASKRSSRSYEQYF. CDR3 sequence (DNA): TGTGCCAGCAAGAGGTCTAGCAGATCCTACGAGCAGTACTTC.

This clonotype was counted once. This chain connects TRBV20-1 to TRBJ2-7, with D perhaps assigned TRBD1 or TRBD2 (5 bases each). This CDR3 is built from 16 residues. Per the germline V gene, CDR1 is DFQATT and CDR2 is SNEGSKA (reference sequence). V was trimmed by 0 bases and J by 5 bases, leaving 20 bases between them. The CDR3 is CSARETNRKLGDEQYF. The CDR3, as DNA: TGCAGTGCTAGAGAGACCAACAGGAAGCTGGGGGACGAGCAGTACTTC.

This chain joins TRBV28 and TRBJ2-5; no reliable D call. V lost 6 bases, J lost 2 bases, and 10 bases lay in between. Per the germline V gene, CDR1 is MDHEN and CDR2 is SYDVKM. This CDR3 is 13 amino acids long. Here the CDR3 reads CASSPRSQETQYF. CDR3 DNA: TGTGCCAGCAGCCCCAGGTCACAAGAGACCCAGTACTTC. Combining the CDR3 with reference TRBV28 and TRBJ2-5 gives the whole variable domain DVKVTQSSRYLVKRTGEKVFLECVQDMDHENMFWYRQDPGLGLRLIYFSYDVKMKEKGDIPEGYSVSREKKERFSLILESASTNQTSMYLCASSPRSQETQYFGPGTRLLVL.

The CDR3 nucleotides read TGCGCCAGCAGCACGGGACAGCGACAAGAGACCCAGTACTTC. The encoded protein is CASSTGQRQETQYF. The rearrangement links TRBV5-1 to TRBJ2-5, with 7 bases aligning to TRBD1. The CDR3 extends over 14 amino acids. V lost 4 bases and J lost 2; bases outside the gene matches: 5. Looked up from germline, CDR1 is SGHRS and CDR2 is YFSETQ.

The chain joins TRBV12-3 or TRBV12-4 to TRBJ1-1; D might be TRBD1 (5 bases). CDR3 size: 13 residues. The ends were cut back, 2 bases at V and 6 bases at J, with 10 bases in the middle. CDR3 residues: CASSLRSQAEAFF. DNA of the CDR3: TGTGCCAGCAGTTTAAGGTCACAGGCTGAAGCTTTCTTT.

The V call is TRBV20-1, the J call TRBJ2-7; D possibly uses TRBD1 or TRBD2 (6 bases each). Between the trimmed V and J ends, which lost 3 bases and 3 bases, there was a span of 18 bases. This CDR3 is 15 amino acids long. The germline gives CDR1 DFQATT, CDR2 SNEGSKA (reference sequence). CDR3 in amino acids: CSASRGTGTYYEQYF. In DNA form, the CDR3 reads TGCAGTGCTAGCCGCGGGACCGGGACATACTACGAGCAGTACTTC.

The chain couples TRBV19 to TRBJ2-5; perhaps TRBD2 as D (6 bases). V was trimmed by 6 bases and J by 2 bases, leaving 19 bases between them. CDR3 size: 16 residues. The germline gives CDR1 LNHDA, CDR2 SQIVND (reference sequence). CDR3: CASRNGFRGNQETQYF. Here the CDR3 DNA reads TGTGCCAGTAGAAATGGGTTTCGGGGGAATCAAGAGACCCAGTACTTC.

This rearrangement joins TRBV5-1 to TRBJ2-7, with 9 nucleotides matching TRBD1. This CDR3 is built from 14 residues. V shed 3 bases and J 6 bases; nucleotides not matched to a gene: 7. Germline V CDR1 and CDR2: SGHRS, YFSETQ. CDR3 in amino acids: CASSSGTGFGEQYF. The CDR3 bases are TGCGCCAGCAGCTCCGGGACAGGGTTTGGCGAGCAGTACTTC.